This T cell receptor beta chain was captured by sequencing in a study of cytomegalovirus exposure and HLA in healthy donors. Study-wide results and caveats: Within an earlier analysis, most TCR beta V segments proved productive either about 87% or about 30% of the time.

The CDR3 is 16 amino acids. V shed 8 bases, J shed 6 bases, and the junction held 16 bases outside the gene matches. Per germline, CDR1 MNHEY and CDR2 SMNVEV (reference sequence). Note on this clone: Its target is not known.

PCR employed 60 Vbeta and 13 Jbeta primers. Data came from immunoSEQ multiplex PCR; TCRdb stores just in-frame clones and leaves some out. The sample includes around 140,000 clones, about three quarters of them seen just once. The chain recombines TRBV27 with TRBJ1-2; 9 nucleotides align to TRBD1. Specimen: PBMCs. The TCR sequence derives from a female donor in good health and CMV-seropositive. The CDR3 DNA is TGTGCCAGCGGCCCTTGGGACAGGGATATGGTCGATGGCTACACCTTC. Translated, it gives CASGPWDRDMVDGYTF.